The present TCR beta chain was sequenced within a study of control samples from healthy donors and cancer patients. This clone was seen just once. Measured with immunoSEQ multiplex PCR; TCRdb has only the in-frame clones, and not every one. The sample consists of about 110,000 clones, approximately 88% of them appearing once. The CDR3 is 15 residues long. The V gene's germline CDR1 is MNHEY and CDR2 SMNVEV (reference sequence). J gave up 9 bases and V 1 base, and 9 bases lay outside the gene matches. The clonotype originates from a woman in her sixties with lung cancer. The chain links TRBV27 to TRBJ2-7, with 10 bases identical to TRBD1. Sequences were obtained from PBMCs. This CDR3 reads CASSLFGTGVIGQYF. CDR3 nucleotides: TGTGCCAGCAGTTTATTTGGGACAGGGGTCATAGGGCAGTACTTC.